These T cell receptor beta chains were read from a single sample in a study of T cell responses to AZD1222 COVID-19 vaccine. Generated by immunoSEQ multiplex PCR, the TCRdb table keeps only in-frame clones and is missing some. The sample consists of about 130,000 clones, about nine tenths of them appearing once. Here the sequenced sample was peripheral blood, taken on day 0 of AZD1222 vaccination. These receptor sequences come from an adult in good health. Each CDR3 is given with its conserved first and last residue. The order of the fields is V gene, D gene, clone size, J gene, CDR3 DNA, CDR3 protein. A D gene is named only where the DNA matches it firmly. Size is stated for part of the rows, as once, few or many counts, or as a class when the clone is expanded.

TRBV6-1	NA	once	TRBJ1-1	TGTGCCAGCAGTGAAGGGGTGGGTAACACTGAAGCTTTCTTT	CASSEGVGNTEAFF
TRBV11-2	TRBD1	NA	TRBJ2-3	TGTGCCAGCAGCTTATGGGCAGGGGGCGCAGATACGCAGTATTTT	CASSLWAGGADTQYF
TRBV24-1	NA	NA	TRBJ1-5	TGTGCCACCACCTGGGGAGGGAAGGATTGCAATCAGCCCCAGCATTTT	CATTWGGKDCNQPQHF
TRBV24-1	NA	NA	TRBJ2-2	TGTGCCACCAGTGAGAGGGGCGCGGACACCGGGGAGCTGTTTTTT	CATSERGADTGELFF
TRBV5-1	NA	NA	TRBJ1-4	TGCGCCAGCAGCTTGGACGGGGAGGAGAGGGAAAAACTGTTTTTT	CASSLDGEEREKLFF
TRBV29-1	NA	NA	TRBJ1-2	TGCGGCGTCACCATACAGACAGCAAACTATGGCTACACCTTC	CGVTIQTANYGYTF
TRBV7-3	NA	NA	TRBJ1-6	TGTGCCAGCAGCTTATTACAGGATTCACCCCTCCACTTT	CASSLLQDSPLHF
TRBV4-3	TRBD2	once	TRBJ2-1	TGCGCCAGCAGCCAAGAGGGAGGACTAGCGATCGATGAGCAGTTCTTC	CASSQEGGLAIDEQFF
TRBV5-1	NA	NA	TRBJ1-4	TGCGCCAGCAGCTCCACAGGGTTTAATGAAAAACTGTTTTTT	CASSSTGFNEKLFF
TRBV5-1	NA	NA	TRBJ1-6	TGCGCCAGCAGCTTGGGGGCCAATCCGGGGGCCCTCCACTTT	CASSLGANPGALHF
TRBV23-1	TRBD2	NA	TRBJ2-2	TGCGCCAGCCCTCGCGGGGCCGTAGCGGGGGGCGGCGGGGAGCTGTTTTTT	CASPRGAVAGGGGELFF
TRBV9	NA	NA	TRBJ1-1	TGTGCCAGCAGCGTAGGACAGGTGAACACTGAAGCTTTCTTT	CASSVGQVNTEAFF
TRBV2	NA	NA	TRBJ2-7	TGTGCCAGCAGCGATACTCGCGGGACAGCAGACGAGCAGTACTTC	CASSDTRGTADEQYF
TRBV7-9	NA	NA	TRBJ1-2	TGTGCCAGCAGCTTATATCCGTACTATGGCTACACCTTC	CASSLYPYYGYTF
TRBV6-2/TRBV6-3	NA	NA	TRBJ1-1	TGTGCCAGCAGTTACTCTGTGGGCACTGAAGCTTTCTTT	CASSYSVGTEAFF
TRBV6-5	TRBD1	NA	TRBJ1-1	TGTGCCAGCAGTTACTACACAGGGGGGATGAACACTGAAGCTTTCTTT	CASSYYTGGMNTEAFF
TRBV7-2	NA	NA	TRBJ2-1	TGTGCCAGCAGCCAGCCGGATGAGCAGTTCTTC	CASSQPDEQFF
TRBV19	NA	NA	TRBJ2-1	TGTGCCAGTAGTATAGCTGACTACAATGAGCAGTTCTTC	CASSIADYNEQFF
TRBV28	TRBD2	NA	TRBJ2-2	TGTGCCAGCAGTTTATTGTCAGCGGGGGGCACCGGGGAGCTGTTTTTT	CASSLLSAGGTGELFF
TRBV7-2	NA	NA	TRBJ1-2	TGTGCCAGCAGCTTCGGACCGAAAGGCTACACCTTC	CASSFGPKGYTF
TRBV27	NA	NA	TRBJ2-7	TGTGCCAGCAGTTCCCCCGAAATAAACTACGAGCAGTACTTC	CASSSPEINYEQYF
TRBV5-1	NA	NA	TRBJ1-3	TGCGCCAGCAGCTTGGAAGGGGCTGCTGGAAACACCATATATTTT	CASSLEGAAGNTIYF
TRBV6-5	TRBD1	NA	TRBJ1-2	TGTGCCAGCAGCCCCCAGGACAGGGGCCCTAACACCTTC	CASSPQDRGPNTF
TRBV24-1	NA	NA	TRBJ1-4	TGTGCCACCAGTTACGCTGGTGAAAAACTGTTTTTT	CATSYAGEKLFF
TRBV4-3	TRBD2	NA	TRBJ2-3	TGCGCCAGCAGCCCCTATAGCGGGGGGAGCACAGATACGCAGTATTTT	CASSPYSGGSTDTQYF
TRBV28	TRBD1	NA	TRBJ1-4	TGTGCCAGCAGTGCCGGACTGACAGGGTTCGGGGAAAAACTGTTTTTT	CASSAGLTGFGEKLFF
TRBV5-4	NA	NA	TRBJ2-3	TGTGCCAGCAGCTTGGAGGCGGTCACAGATACGCAGTATTTT	CASSLEAVTDTQYF
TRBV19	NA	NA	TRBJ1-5	TGTGCCAGTAGTATCGATCACGGCAGCAATCAGCCCCAGCATTTT	CASSIDHGSNQPQHF
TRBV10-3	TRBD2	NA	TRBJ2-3	TGTGCCATCAGCCCCTGGCGGGGGGCCAGCACAGATACGCAGTATTTT	CAISPWRGASTDTQYF
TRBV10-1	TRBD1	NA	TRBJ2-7	TGCGCCAGCAGTGAGTTAGCAGGGGGCCTCGAGCAGTACTTC	CASSELAGGLEQYF
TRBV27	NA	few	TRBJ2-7	TGTGCCAGCAGTTCGACGACGCGTGAGCAGTACTTC	CASSSTTREQYF
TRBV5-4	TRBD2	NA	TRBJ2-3	TGTGCCAGCAGCCCGACGACTAGCGGGGAACTTGATACGCAGTATTTT	CASSPTTSGELDTQYF
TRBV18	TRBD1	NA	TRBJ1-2	TGTGCCAGCTCACCACGGGGACAGGGGGCCCTCGTAAAAGATGGCTACACCTTC	CASSPRGQGALVKDGYTF
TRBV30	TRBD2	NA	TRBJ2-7	TGTGCCTGGAGTAGCGGGGGCCCCGCCTACGAGCAGTACTTC	CAWSSGGPAYEQYF
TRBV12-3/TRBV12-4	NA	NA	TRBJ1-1	TGTGCCAGCAGGGGACCGGGGACTGAAGCTTTCTTT	CASRGPGTEAFF
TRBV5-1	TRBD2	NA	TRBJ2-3	TGCGCCAGCAGCTCGAGGACTAGCGGGGGTTCGGCGCAGTATTTT	CASSSRTSGGSAQYF
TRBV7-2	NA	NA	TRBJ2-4	TGTGCCAGCAGCTTCGGTATGGGGCTTGCCAAAAACATTCAGTACTTC	CASSFGMGLAKNIQYF
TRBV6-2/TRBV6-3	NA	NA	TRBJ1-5	TGTGCCAGCAGCCCTTCGTTGCACCTCAATCAGCCCCAGCATTTT	CASSPSLHLNQPQHF
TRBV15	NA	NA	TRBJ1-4	TGTGCCACCAGCAGACCCGGTTGGGGAGCTTCTAATGAAAAACTGTTTTTT	CATSRPGWGASNEKLFF
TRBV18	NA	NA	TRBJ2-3	TGTGCCAGCTCACCACAAAGTGGGGGCACAGATACGCAGTATTTT	CASSPQSGGTDTQYF
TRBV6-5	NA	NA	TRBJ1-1	TGTGCCAGCAGTTGGCAGTTGGGGCGGACTGAAGCTTTCTTT	CASSWQLGRTEAFF
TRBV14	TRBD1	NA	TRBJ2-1	TGTGCCAGCAGCCCGATCGGGCAGGGGGCTTATGAGCAGTTCTTC	CASSPIGQGAYEQFF